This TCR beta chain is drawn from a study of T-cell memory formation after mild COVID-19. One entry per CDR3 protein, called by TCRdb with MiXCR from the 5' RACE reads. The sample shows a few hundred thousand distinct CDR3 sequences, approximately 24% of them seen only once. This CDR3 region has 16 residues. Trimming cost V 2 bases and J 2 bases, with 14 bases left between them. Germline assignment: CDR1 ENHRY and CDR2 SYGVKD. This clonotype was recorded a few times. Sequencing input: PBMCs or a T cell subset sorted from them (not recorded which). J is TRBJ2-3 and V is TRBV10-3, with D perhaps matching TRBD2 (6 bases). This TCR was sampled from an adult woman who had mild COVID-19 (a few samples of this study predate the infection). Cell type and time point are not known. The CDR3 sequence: CAISEIGGVYTDTQYF. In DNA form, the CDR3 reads TGTGCCATCAGTGAGATTGGCGGGGTGTACACAGATACGCAGTATTTT.